These T cell receptor beta chains were read from a single sample in a study of PD-L1 blockade in urothelial cancer. Libraries were prepared by immunoSEQ multiplex PCR; TCRdb keeps only in-frame clonotypes and omits some of them. The sample holds fewer than 100,000 clones; over 80% are singletons and the top ten take about 6.7%. The material sequenced was PBMCs, taken around atezolizumab (anti-PD-L1) treatment. The receptor set was obtained from a man aged 35 to 55 with urothelial cancer. The CDR3 runs from the conserved cysteine through the conserved F or W. A D gene is named only where the DNA matches it firmly. For some rows the clone size is stated as once, few or many, or as a class when expanded; others skip it.

>TRBJ1-3|few|TRBV19|.
CASSTVFSSGNTIYF
TGTGCCAGTAGTACGGTCTTTAGCTCTGGAAACACCATATATTTT
>TRBJ2-1|.|TRBV7-8|.
CASSLGLLAGEQFF
TGTGCCAGCAGCTTAGGTTTGCTAGCTGGTGAGCAGTTCTTC
>TRBJ2-1|few|TRBV28|TRBD2
CASSLGGGSSYNEQFF
TGTGCCAGCAGTTTAGGGGGAGGGAGCTCCTACAATGAGCAGTTCTTC
>TRBJ2-7|.|TRBV9|.
CASSVAAGAYEQYF
TGTGCCAGCAGCGTAGCGGCAGGGGCCTACGAGCAGTACTTC
>TRBJ1-5|.|TRBV28|TRBD1
CASSRLQGPTQHF
TGTGCCAGCAGTAGATTACAGGGGCCCACCCAGCATTTT
>TRBJ1-3|.|TRBV11-2|.
CASSLDFSNTIYF
TGTGCCAGCAGCTTGGACTTTTCGAACACCATATATTTT
>TRBJ1-5|.|TRBV28|.
CASSDAGDQPQHF
TGTGCCAGCAGCGACGCAGGGGACCAGCCCCAGCATTTT
>TRBJ2-1|.|TRBV30|.
CAWSVSPFYNEQFF
TGTGCCTGGAGTGTCTCCCCCTTCTACAATGAGCAGTTCTTC
>TRBJ2-1|.|TRBV6-4|TRBD2
CASRRLAGGNEQFF
TGTGCCAGCAGGCGACTAGCGGGAGGGAATGAGCAGTTCTTC
>TRBJ1-1|.|TRBV7-2|TRBD1
CASSLAGTENTEAFF
TGTGCCAGCAGCTTAGCCGGGACAGAGAACACTGAAGCTTTCTTT
>TRBJ2-2|once|TRBV18|.
CASSPPRAGSNTGELFF
TGTGCCAGCTCACCACCGAGGGCGGGATCGAACACCGGGGAGCTGTTTTTT
>TRBJ1-5|once|TRBV28|.
CASSSGQPHSNQPQHF
TGTGCCAGCAGTTCTGGACAGCCCCATAGCAATCAGCCCCAGCATTTT
>TRBJ1-5|.|TRBV27|.
CASSLTGGGQPQHF
TGTGCCAGCAGTTTAACCGGGGGGGGTCAGCCCCAGCATTTT
>TRBJ2-4|.|TRBV27|TRBD1
CASSRGTGVAKNIQYF
TGTGCCAGCAGTAGGGGGACAGGGGTGGCCAAAAACATTCAGTACTTC
>TRBJ2-2|.|TRBV7-3|.
CASSPLRAGELFF
TGTGCCAGCAGCCCCCTGCGGGCCGGGGAGCTGTTTTTT
>TRBJ1-1|.|TRBV28|TRBD1
CASRHPGQGSEAFF
TGTGCCAGCAGGCATCCGGGACAGGGATCCGAAGCTTTCTTT
>TRBJ2-3|.|TRBV4-2|TRBD2
CASTRRPSGTSERTDTQYF
TGTGCCAGCACCCGCCGCCCCTCCGGGACTAGCGAGCGCACAGATACGCAGTATTTT
>TRBJ2-5|.|TRBV18|TRBD2
CASSFTWTSGQETQYF
TGTGCCAGCTCATTTACCTGGACTAGCGGCCAAGAGACCCAGTACTTC